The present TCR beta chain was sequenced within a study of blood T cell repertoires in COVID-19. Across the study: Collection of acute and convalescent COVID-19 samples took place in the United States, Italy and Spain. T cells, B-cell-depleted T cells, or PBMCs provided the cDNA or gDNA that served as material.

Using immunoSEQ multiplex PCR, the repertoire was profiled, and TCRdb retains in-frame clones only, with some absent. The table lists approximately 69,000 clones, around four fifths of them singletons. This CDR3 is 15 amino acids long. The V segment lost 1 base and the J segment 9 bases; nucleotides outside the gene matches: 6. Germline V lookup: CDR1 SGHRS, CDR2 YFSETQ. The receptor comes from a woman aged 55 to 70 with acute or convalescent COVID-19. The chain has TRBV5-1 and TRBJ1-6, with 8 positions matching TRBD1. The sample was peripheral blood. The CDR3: CASSLWTGSGSPLHF. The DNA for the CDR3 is TGCGCCAGCAGCTTGTGGACAGGGTCTGGTTCACCCCTCCACTTT.